This T cell receptor beta chain is drawn from a study of CD8 T cells in Susac syndrome. After removal of 9 bases from V and 3 bases from J, the junction contained 4 bases not matched to a gene. The CDR3 loop spans 13 amino acids. Germline CDR1 reads SGHNT; CDR2 reads YYREEE (reference sequence). Random hexamers were used to reverse transcribe about 0.45 to 1 ug of RNA. The TCR beta CDR3 was amplified by immunoSEQ multiplex PCR across 54 Vbeta, 13 Jbeta. In TCRdb, the immunoSEQ multiplex PCR reads were re-called with MiXCR into one record per CDR3 protein. In the table there are approximately 130,000 distinct CDR3 sequences, around 91% of which are singletons. The multiple sclerosis control group comprised treatment-naive patients with stable or active relapsing-remitting disease. TEMRA cells were FACS-enriched, while CD8+ and CD4+ T cells were negatively isolated.

Sequences were obtained from CD8+ T cells from PBMCs. The TCR comes from a human donor with multiple sclerosis. V usage is TRBV5-4 and J usage is TRBJ2-5; 11 positions match TRBD2. CDR3 region: CATQGLAEETQYF. The CDR3 nucleotides read TGTGCCACTCAGGGACTAGCGGAAGAGACCCAGTACTTC.